This TCR beta chain was identified in a study of T cells expressing NK-cell markers. TCRdb reanalyzed the 5' RACE reads, giving one entry per CDR3 protein sequence and no DNA. This sample's clone table lists 550,000 or so distinct CDR3 sequences. Germline loops: CDR1 LGHNA, CDR2 YSLEER. The CDR3 totals 15 residues. Input material: blood T cells: a sorted CD56 or NKG2C T cell subset, CD4+ or CD8+ T cells, or bulk PBMC T cells (not recorded which). The sequence derives from a man aged 18 to 29 in good health. The chain is built from TRBV4-3 and TRBJ2-7; TCRdb names TRBD2, which stays unverified in the absence of DNA. The CDR3 region is CASSQVRGSQHEQYF.